The 7 T cell receptor beta chains reported below all come from one sample, sequenced in a study of blood T cell repertoires in COVID-19 (TCRdb year 2020). Receptor libraries were prepared by the immunoSEQ multiplex PCR assay. TCRdb's version of the immuneACCESS table is confined to in-frame rearrangements and falls short of the full clone set. An unresolved V gene accounts for under half of the shortfall where checked; the remainder is of unknown origin. For this sample there are some 99,000 clones; over 65% appear just once. The ten largest clones add up to approximately 18% of the sample. Sequencing input: peripheral blood. The receptor source for this set is a woman in her fifties or sixties with acute or convalescent COVID-19.

The CDR3: CASTPRQGGGYTF. The CDR3 nucleotides read TGTGCCAGCACGCCTCGACAGGGGGGGGGCTACACCTTC. The chain couples TRBV6-5 to TRBJ1-2; 9 bases line up with TRBD1. This CDR3 comprises 13 residues. V trimming: 7 bases; J trimming: 8 bases; junction bases outside the gene matches: 8. CDR1 and CDR2 from the germline V gene are MNHEY and SVGAGI.

Here the CDR3 DNA reads TGTGCCAGCAGCTTAAGCGGGGAGCGTTACATTCAGTACTTC. It yields the protein CASSLSGERYIQYF. The J gene is TRBJ2-4, the V gene TRBV9; 7 bases align to TRBD2. CDR1 and CDR2 (germline): SGDLS, YYNGEE. This CDR3 has 14 residues. Trimming cost V 4 bases and J 8 bases; bases outside gene matches: 9.

The chain uses TRBV29-1 and TRBJ1-1, with 7 bases that match TRBD1. The CDR3 totals 13 residues. Germline CDR1 reads SQVTM; CDR2 reads ANQGSEA. The V segment lost 5 bases and the J segment 4 bases; nucleotides outside the gene matches: 7. The CDR3 here is CSVPRQGGTEAFF. As DNA, the CDR3 is TGCAGCGTTCCCAGACAGGGTGGCACTGAAGCTTTCTTT.

As to this clone: At the DNA level, this CDR3 is encoded by other sequences in the same sample as well. This chain connects TRBV3-1 (or the pseudogene TRBV3-2) to TRBJ2-7; the D gene is possibly TRBD1 (6 bases). In germline, CDR1 is LGHDT, CDR2 YNNKEL (reference sequence). The CDR3 contains 12 residues. Trimming stripped 6 bases from V and 3 bases from J, with 9 bases between. The CDR3 loop reads CASSLGGYEQYF. The CDR3 DNA reads TGTGCCAGCAGTCTAGGGGGCTACGAGCAGTACTTC.

The chain carries TRBV19 and TRBJ2-7, with 7 bases matching TRBD1. This CDR3 spans 15 amino acids. V lost 2 bases to trimming and J lost 6 bases; unmatched junction nucleotides: 10. CDR1 is LNHDA and CDR2 is SQIVND in the germline V gene (reference sequence). CDR3 in DNA: TGTGCCAGTAGTATATCGGGACAGACCACCATCGAGCAGTACTTC. Residues: CASSISGQTTIEQYF.

This chain uses TRBV28 with TRBJ1-5; possible D gene TRBD1, 6 bases. In germline, CDR1 is MDHEN, CDR2 SYDVKM. V lost 2 bases and J lost 0, with 17 bases in between. CDR3 length equals 18 residues. This CDR3 is CASSLAPLGTNSNQPQHF. The CDR3 DNA is TGTGCCAGCAGTTTAGCCCCTCTGGGGACAAATAGCAATCAGCCCCAGCATTTT. The whole variable domain, filled in from reference TRBV28 and TRBJ1-5, reads DVKVTQSSRYLVKRTGEKVFLECVQDMDHENMFWYRQDPGLGLRLIYFSYDVKMKEKGDIPEGYSVSREKKERFSLILESASTNQTSMYLCASSLAPLGTNSNQPQHFGDGTRLSIL.

This clone occurred many times. J is TRBJ2-2 and V is TRBV6-5, with unresolved D. V was pared by 8 bases and J by 3 bases, with 10 bases between. The V gene's germline CDR1 is MNHEY and CDR2 SVGAGI. CDR3 length: 13 amino acids. CDR3 amino acids: CASFIGHTGELFF. The CDR3 DNA is TGTGCCAGCTTTATTGGGCACACCGGGGAGCTGTTTTTT.